This T cell receptor (beta chain) was recovered during a study of blood T cell repertoires in COVID-19. On the study more broadly: Researchers got acute and convalescent COVID-19 samples from the United States, Italy and Spain. Sources were T cells, B-cell-depleted T cells, or PBMCs; the material itself was cDNA or gDNA.

Authors' processing steps: The authors estimated nucleated cell counts from reference gene primer amplification. TCRdb's copy holds only in-frame clones and misses some; the assay was immunoSEQ multiplex PCR. From that table come the V and J calls and clone size; the DNA was used to work out D and trimming. The sample lists around 84,000 clones, around four fifths occurring once. This clone was detected only once. The source of this sequence is a man older than 75 with active or convalescent COVID-19. Sequenced input: peripheral blood.

CDR3 loop: CASSPWGGLGSGNTIYF. CDR3 in DNA: TGTGCCAGCAGTCCATGGGGGGGGCTCGGGTCTGGAAACACCATATATTTT. The chain joins TRBV28 to TRBJ1-3; TRBD1 is a possible D gene (6 bases). The CDR3 has 17 residues. Trimming took off 5 bases at V and 1 base at J, with 18 bases between the two ends. Germline CDR1 and CDR2: MDHEN and SYDVKM.